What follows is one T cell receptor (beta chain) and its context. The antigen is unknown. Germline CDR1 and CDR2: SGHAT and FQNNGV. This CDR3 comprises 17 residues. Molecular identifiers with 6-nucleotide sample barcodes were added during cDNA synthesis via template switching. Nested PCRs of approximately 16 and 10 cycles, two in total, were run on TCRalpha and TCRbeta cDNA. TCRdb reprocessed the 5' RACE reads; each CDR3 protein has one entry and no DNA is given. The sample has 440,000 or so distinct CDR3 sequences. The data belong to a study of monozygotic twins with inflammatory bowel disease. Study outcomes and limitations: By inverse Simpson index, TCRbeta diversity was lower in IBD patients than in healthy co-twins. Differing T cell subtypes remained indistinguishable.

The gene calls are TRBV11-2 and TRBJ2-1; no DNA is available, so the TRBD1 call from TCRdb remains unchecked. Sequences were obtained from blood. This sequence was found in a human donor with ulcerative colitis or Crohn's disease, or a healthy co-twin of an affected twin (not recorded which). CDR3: CASSFSWGRGTDNEQFF.